The 13 T cell receptor beta chains listed next were all sequenced from one sample in a study of CD8 T cells in Susac syndrome. RNA was extracted with the RNeasy kit, and a quantity of about 0.45 to 1 ug was reverse transcribed using random hexamers. MiXCR, applied by TCRdb to the immunoSEQ multiplex PCR reads, yields one record per CDR3 protein. Altogether more than 150,000 distinct CDR3 sequences are present, just under 95% being singletons, with the ten largest covering around 0.16%. The sequenced sample consisted of CD8+ T cells from PBMCs. These TCRs come from a human donor with Susac syndrome.

J is TRBJ1-5 and V is TRBV9; D gene ambiguous. CDR3 size: 15 residues. Germline CDR1 is SGDLS and CDR2 is YYNGEE. V lost 0 bases and J lost 0, with 7 bases in between. CDR3 amino acids: CASSVGRDSNQPQHF. The CDR3 coding sequence is TGTGCCAGCAGCGTAGGGAGGGATAGCAATCAGCCCCAGCATTTT.

The V and J genes are TRBV28 and TRBJ1-1; D perhaps matches TRBD1 (6 bases). Trimming took off 3 bases at V and 4 bases at J, with 12 bases between the two ends. Germline-derived CDR1 and CDR2 are MDHEN and SYDVKM. The CDR3 is made up of 14 amino acids. The CDR3 protein is CASSFGGSVTEAFF. The CDR3 nucleotides are TGTGCCAGCAGTTTCGGGGGCTCGGTCACTGAAGCTTTCTTT.

The V call is TRBV4-1, the J call TRBJ2-7; 8 positions match TRBD2. J gave up 0 bases and V 8 bases, and 12 bases lay outside the gene matches. The CDR3 spans 16 residues. The germline gives CDR1 MGHRA, CDR2 YSYEKL. CDR3 residues: CASSPGQRGPSYEQYF. DNA for the CDR3: TGCGCCAGCTCCCCAGGCCAGCGGGGGCCCTCCTACGAGCAGTACTTC.

The chain joins TRBV7-9 to TRBJ2-7; D not resolved. Germline V gene data show CDR1 as SEHNR and CDR2 as FQNEAQ (reference sequence). The CDR3 has 11 residues. With 11 bases removed from V and 3 bases from J, the gap between germline ends came to 11 bases. The CDR3 nucleotides are TGTGCCGCCAGCGATAACTACGAGCAGTACTTC. Its protein is CAASDNYEQYF.

This clonotype appeared a single time. The chain combines TRBV28 with TRBJ2-7, with D perhaps given as TRBD1 or TRBD2 (5 bases each). V lost 6 bases and J 2 bases, leaving 17 bases between the germline ends. The CDR3 consists of 15 residues. In germline, CDR1 is MDHEN, CDR2 SYDVKM. CDR3 residues: CASSRRGGPTYEQYF. In nucleotides, the CDR3 is TGTGCCAGCAGCCGAAGGGGCGGGCCAACCTACGAGCAGTACTTC.

The sample holds one count of this clonotype. The chain combines TRBV30 with TRBJ2-7, with D perhaps TRBD2 (6 bases). Germline lookup yields CDR1 GTSNPN and CDR2 SVGIG (reference sequence). V shed 2 bases and J shed 3 bases, with 11 bases lying between them. This CDR3 is 13 amino acids long. Here the CDR3 reads CAWSPGRYYEQYF. The CDR3 nucleotides read TGTGCCTGGAGTCCGGGGAGGTACTACGAGCAGTACTTC.

The V call is TRBV20-1, the J call TRBJ2-7; 8 nucleotides align to TRBD2. J lost 3 bases, V lost 6 bases, and 10 bases had no gene match. The CDR3 is made up of 14 amino acids. Looked up from germline, CDR1 is DFQATT and CDR2 is SNEGSKA (reference sequence). In DNA, the CDR3 is TGCAGTGCCGCTCCTTTCGGGGGGGACTACGAGCAGTACTTC. Its translation: CSAAPFGGDYEQYF.

The V call is TRBV7-9, the J call TRBJ2-2; D gene unclear. CDR3 length: 11 residues. In germline, CDR1 is SEHNR, CDR2 FQNEAQ (reference sequence). The germline V and J ends were trimmed by 6 bases and 6 bases, with 5 bases remaining between them. The DNA of the CDR3 is TGTGCCAGCAGAACCCCCGGGGAGCTGTTTTTT. Amino acids: CASRTPGELFF.

The gene calls are TRBV27 and TRBJ2-1, with D possibly TRBD2 on 5 matching bases. CDR1 is MNHEY, CDR2 SMNVEV, per germline (reference sequence). Trimming cost V 6 bases and J 3 bases, with 15 bases left between them. This CDR3 is built from 15 residues. The CDR3 nucleotides are TGTGCCAGCAGCTCTAGCACTCATGGCTACAATGAGCAGTTCTTC. The encoded protein is CASSSSTHGYNEQFF.

This chain uses TRBV27 with TRBJ2-7; TRBD1 is a possible D gene (5 bases). The CDR3 has 13 residues. The germline CDR1 and CDR2 sequences are MNHEY and SMNVEV (reference sequence). V shed 2 bases and J shed 3 bases, with 8 bases lying between them. CDR3 sequence (DNA): TGTGCCAGCAGTTTACAAGGGGACTACGAGCAGTACTTC. This gives the protein CASSLQGDYEQYF.

The J gene is TRBJ1-4, the V gene TRBV3-1; D might be TRBD1 (5 bases). This CDR3 is built from 12 residues. Trimming removed 5 bases from V and 7 bases from J, with 8 bases in between. Germline V CDR1 and CDR2: LGHDT, YNNKEL (reference sequence). For the CDR3, the DNA is TGTGCCAGCAGCACGGGGGGTGAAAAACTGTTTTTT. It specifies CASSTGGEKLFF.

This chain joins TRBV5-1 and TRBJ2-2; possible D gene TRBD1, 6 bases. V was clipped by 1 base and J by 6 bases, with 13 bases between them. The germline V gene has CDR1 SGHRS and CDR2 YFSETQ. The CDR3 runs 15 residues. CDR3 in DNA: TGCGCCAGCAGCTTGTTAGGACAGAGCGCCGGGGAGCTGTTTTTT. Its protein is CASSLLGQSAGELFF.

The V and J genes are TRBV6-5 and TRBJ2-7; 7 bases match TRBD2. Trimming removed 6 bases from V and 5 bases from J; junction bases left unmatched: 7. This CDR3 is 13 amino acids long. CDR1 MNHEY and CDR2 SVGAGI come from the germline V gene. DNA of the CDR3: TGTGCCAGCAGGGTACGGGGGGTGGACGAGCAGTACTTC. Amino acids: CASRVRGVDEQYF.